This T cell receptor (beta chain) was recovered during a study of blood T cells in healthy people across ages. Study-wide points: A roughly linear fall in TCR beta diversity per million T cells was seen with increasing age. The donors' CMV status was not determined, possibly confounding changes in expanded clonotypes.

The donors, aged about 6 to 100, were healthy Caucasians from Russia. As for this clonotype: Its antigen is still unknown.

A second PCR of 7 to 11 cycles used a sample-barcoded 5' primer and a J-beta primer mix. Every cDNA was tagged by a template-switch adaptor with 12 random nucleotides. Via MiXCR, TCRdb re-called the 5' RACE reads, giving one row per CDR3 protein. The data hold 1 million or so distinct CDR3 sequences, with more than 35% observed a single time. The V and J ends lost 5 bases and 5 bases respectively, with 18 bases between them. The CDR3 spans 16 residues. Germline V CDR1 and CDR2: SEHNR, FQNEAQ (reference sequence). Sequencing was performed on blood. The chain couples TRBV7-9 to TRBJ2-2, with D maybe TRBD1 (6 bases). The receptor was isolated from a woman aged 55-69 years in good health. CDR3 DNA sequence: TGTGCCAGCAGCCGCGAACAGGGAATTAAGACCGGGGAGCTGTTTTTT. Encoded protein: CASSREQGIKTGELFF.